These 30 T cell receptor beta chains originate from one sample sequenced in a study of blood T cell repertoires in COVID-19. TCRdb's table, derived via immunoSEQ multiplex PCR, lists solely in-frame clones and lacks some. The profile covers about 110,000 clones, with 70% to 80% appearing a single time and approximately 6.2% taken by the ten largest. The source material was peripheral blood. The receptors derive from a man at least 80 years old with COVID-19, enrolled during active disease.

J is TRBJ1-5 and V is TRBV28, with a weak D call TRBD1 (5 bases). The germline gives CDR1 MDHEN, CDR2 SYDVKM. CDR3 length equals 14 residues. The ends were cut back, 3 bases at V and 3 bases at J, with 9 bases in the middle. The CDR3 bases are TGTGCCAGCAGTTTGGGGCGGATCAATCAGCCCCAGCATTTT. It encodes CASSLGRINQPQHF.

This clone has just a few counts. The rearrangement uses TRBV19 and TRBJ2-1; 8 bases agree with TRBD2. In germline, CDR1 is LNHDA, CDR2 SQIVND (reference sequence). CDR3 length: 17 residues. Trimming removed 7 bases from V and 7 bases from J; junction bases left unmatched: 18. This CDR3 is CASTQQPTSGPRNEQFF. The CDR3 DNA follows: TGTGCCAGTACTCAACAACCTACTAGCGGACCTCGGAATGAGCAGTTCTTC.

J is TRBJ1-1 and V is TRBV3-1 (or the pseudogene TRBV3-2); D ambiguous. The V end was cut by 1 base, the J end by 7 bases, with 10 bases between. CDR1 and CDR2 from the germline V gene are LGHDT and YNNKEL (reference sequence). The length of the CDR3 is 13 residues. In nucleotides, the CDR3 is TGTGCCAGCAGCCAAGTATTAGAGAATGAAGCTTTCTTT. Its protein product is CASSQVLENEAFF.

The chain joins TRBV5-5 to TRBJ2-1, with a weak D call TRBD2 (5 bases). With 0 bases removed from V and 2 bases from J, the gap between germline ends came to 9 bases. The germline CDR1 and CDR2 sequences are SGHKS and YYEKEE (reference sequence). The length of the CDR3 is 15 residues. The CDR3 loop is CASSLDSGTYNEQFF. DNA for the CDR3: TGTGCCAGCAGCTTGGACAGCGGAACCTACAATGAGCAGTTCTTC.

DNA for the CDR3: TGTGCCAGCAGTTTAAACGGGGGTCAAGAGACCCAGTACTTC. Translation gives CASSLNGGQETQYF. The chain recombines TRBV27 with TRBJ2-5; a weak D match, TRBD2 (6 bases). CDR1 and CDR2 from the germline V gene are MNHEY and SMNVEV (reference sequence). The germline V and J ends were trimmed by 2 bases and 2 bases, with 9 bases remaining between them. The CDR3 has 14 amino acids.

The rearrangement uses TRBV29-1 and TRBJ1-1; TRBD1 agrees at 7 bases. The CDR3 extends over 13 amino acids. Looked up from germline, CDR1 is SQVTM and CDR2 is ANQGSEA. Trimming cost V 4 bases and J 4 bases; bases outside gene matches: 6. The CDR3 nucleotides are TGCAGCGTTGCCGGGACAGCGGGCACTGAAGCTTTCTTT. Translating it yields CSVAGTAGTEAFF.

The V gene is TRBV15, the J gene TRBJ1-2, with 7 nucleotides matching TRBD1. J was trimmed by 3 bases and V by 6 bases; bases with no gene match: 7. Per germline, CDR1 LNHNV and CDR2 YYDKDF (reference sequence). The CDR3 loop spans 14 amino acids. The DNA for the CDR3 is TGTGCCACCAGTCTAGGACAGGAGGACTATGGCTACACCTTC. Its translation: CATSLGQEDYGYTF.

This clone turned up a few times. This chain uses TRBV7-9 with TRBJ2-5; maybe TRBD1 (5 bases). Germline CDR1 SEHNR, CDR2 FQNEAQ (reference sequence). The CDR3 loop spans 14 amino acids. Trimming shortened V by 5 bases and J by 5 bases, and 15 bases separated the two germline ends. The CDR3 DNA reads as TGTGCCAGCAGCCCCCGGACACCCGAGGAGACCCAGTACTTC. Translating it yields CASSPRTPEETQYF.

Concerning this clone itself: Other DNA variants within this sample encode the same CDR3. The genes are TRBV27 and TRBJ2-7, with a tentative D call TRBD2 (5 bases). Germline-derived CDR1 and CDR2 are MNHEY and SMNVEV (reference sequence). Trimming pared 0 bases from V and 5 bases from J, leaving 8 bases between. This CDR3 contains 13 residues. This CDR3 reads CASSLSSVHEQYF. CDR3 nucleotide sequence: TGTGCCAGCAGTTTATCTAGCGTCCACGAGCAGTACTTC.

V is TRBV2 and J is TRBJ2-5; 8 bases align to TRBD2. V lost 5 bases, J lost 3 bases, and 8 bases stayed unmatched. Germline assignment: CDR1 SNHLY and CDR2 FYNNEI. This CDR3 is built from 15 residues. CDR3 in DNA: TGTGCCAGCAGTAAAGAGTCGGGACTAGAAGAGACCCAGTACTTC. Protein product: CASSKESGLEETQYF.

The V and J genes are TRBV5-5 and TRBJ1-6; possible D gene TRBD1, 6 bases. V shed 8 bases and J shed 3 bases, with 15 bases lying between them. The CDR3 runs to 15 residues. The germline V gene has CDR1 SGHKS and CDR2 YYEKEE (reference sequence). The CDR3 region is CASGVGQLYNSPLHF. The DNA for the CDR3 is TGTGCCAGTGGCGTCGGACAGCTCTATAATTCACCCCTCCACTTT. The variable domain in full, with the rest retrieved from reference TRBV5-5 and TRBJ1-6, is DAGVTQSPTHLIKTRGQQVTLRCSPISGHKSVSWYQQVLGQGPQFIFQYYEKEERGRGNFPDRFSARQFPNYSSELNVNALLLGDSALYLCASGVGQLYNSPLHFGNGTRLTVT.

The CDR3 sequence: CATTEWGGRKDEQFF. The CDR3 DNA is TGTGCCACCACAGAGTGGGGCGGGAGAAAGGATGAGCAGTTCTTC. The rearrangement joins TRBV6-5 to TRBJ2-1, with 7 bases matching TRBD2. The CDR3 has 15 residues. The junction had 17 bases not matched to a gene; V was cut back by 10 bases and J by 8 bases. Per germline, CDR1 MNHEY and CDR2 SVGAGI.

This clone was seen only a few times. Here the CDR3 DNA reads TGTGCCAGCAGTGGGGGACATTCCAATGGAGAAAAACTGTTTTTT. Encoded protein: CASSGGHSNGEKLFF. The gene calls are TRBV28 and TRBJ1-4; tentatively, D is TRBD1 (6 bases). CDR3 length: 15 residues. Germline loops: CDR1 MDHEN, CDR2 SYDVKM. Trimming cost V 5 bases and J 8 bases, with 18 bases left between them.

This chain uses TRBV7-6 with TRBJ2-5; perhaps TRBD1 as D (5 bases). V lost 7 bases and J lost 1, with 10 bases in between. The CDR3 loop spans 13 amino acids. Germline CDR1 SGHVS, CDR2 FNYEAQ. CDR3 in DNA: TGTGCCAGCACCCAGGGCAGCCAAGAGACCCAGTACTTC. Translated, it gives CASTQGSQETQYF. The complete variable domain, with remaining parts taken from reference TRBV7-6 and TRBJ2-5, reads GAGVSQSPRYKVTKRGQDVALRCDPISGHVSLYWYRQALGQGPEFLTYFNYEAQQDKSGLPNDRFSAERPEGSISTLTIQRTEQRDSAMYRCASTQGSQETQYFGPGTRLLVL.

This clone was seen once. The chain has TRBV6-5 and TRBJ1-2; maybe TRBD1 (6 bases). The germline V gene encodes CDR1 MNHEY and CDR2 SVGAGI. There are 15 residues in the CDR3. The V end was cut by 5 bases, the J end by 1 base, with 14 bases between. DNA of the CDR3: TGTGCCAGCAGTCGCCAGACAGGTTATAACTATGGCTACACCTTC. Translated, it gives CASSRQTGYNYGYTF.

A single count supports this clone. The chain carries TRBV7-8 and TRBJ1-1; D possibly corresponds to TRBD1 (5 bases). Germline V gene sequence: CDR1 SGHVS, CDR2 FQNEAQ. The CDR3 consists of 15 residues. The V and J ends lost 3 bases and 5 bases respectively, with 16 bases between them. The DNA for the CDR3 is TGTGCCAGCAGCTTCCCCTCAGGGTCGAGGACTGAAGCTTTCTTT. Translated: CASSFPSGSRTEAFF.

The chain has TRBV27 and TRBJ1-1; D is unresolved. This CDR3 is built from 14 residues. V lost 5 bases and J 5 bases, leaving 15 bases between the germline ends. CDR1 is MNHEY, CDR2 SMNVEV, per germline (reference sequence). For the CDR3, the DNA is TGTGCCAGCAGTGAGGGTCGGGGAAGGACTGAAGCTTTCTTT. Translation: CASSEGRGRTEAFF.

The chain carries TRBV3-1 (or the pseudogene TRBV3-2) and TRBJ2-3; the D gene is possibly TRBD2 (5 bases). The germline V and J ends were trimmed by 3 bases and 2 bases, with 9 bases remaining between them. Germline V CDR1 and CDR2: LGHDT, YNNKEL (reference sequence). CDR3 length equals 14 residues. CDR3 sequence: CASSHYGDTDTQYF. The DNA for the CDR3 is TGTGCCAGCAGCCACTACGGGGACACAGATACGCAGTATTTT.

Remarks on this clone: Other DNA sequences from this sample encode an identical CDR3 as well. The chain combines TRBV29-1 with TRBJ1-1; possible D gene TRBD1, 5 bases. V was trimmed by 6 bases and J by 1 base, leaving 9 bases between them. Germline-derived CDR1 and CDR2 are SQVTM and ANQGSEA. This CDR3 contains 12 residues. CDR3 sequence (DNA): TGCAGCGTGGCGGGGGAGAACACTGAAGCTTTCTTT. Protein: CSVAGENTEAFF.

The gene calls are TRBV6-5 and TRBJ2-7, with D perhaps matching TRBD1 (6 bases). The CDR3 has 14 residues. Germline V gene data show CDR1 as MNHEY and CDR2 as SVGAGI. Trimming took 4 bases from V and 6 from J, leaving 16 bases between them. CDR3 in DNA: TGTGCCAGCAGTTCCCTGGGGGCCTCGGGCGAGCAGTACTTC. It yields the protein CASSSLGASGEQYF.

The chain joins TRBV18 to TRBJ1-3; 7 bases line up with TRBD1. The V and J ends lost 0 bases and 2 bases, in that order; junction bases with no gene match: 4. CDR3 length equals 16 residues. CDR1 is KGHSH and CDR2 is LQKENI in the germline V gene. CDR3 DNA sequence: TGTGCCAGCTCACCACCGGGTGGGACAGCTGGAAACACCATATATTTT. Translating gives CASSPPGGTAGNTIYF.

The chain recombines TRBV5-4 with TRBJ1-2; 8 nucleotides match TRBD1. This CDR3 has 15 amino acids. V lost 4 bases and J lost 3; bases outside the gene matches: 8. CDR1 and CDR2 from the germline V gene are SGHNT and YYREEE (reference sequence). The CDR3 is CASSGATGDHYGYTF. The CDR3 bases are TGTGCCAGCAGCGGGGCGACAGGGGATCACTATGGCTACACCTTC.

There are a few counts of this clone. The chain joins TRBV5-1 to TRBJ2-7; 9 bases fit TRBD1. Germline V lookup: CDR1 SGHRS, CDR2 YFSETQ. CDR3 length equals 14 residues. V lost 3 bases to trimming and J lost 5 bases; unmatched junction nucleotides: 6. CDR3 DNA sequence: TGCGCCAGCAGCTGGGGGACAGGGATGGACGAGCAGTACTTC. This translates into CASSWGTGMDEQYF.

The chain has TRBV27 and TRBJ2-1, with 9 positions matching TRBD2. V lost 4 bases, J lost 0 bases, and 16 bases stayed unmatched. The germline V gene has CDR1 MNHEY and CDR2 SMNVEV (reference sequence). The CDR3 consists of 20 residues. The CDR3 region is CASSSLTSGARPSSYNEQFF. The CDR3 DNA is TGTGCCAGCAGTTCCCTGACTAGCGGAGCCCGGCCGTCCTCCTACAATGAGCAGTTCTTC.

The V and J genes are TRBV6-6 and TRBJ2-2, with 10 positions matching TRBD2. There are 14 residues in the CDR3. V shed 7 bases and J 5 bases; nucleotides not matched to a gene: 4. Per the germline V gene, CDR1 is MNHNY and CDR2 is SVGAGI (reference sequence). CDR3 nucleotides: TGTGCCAGCACAAAGACTAGCGGGACCGGGGAGCTGTTTTTT. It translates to CASTKTSGTGELFF.

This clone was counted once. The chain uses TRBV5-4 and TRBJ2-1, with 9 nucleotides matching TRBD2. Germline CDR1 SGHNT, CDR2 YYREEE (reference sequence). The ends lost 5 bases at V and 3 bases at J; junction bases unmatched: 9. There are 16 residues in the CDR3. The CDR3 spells CASSFSGRGGYNEQFF. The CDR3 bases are TGTGCCAGCAGTTTTAGCGGGAGAGGAGGCTACAATGAGCAGTTCTTC.

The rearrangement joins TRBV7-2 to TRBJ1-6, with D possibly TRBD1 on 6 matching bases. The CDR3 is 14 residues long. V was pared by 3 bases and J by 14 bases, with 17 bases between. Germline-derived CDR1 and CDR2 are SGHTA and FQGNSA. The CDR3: CASSLTVGEGALHF. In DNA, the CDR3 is TGTGCCAGCAGCTTGACCGTCGGGGAGGGGGCCCTCCACTTT.

DNA of the CDR3: TGTGCCAGTAGGAGGAGCGCCGTCCTCTTCGACAATGAGCAGTTCTTC. It codes for CASRRSAVLFDNEQFF. The chain joins TRBV19 to TRBJ2-1; no firm D call. V lost 6 bases, J lost 5 bases, and 20 bases lay in between. The CDR3 is made up of 16 amino acids. Germline lookup yields CDR1 LNHDA and CDR2 SQIVND (reference sequence).

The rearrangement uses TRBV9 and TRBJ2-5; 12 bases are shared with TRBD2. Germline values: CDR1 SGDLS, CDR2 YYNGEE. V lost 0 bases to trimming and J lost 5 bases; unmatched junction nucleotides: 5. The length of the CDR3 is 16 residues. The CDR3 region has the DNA TGTGCCAGCAGCGTAGCTAGCGGGAGGGCCCTTGAGACCCAGTACTTC. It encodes CASSVASGRALETQYF. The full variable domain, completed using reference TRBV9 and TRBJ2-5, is DSGVTQTPKHLITATGQRVTLRCSPRSGDLSVYWYQQSLDQGLQFLIQYYNGEERAKGNILERFSAQQFPDLHSELNLSSLELGDSALYFCASSVASGRALETQYFGPGTRLLVL.

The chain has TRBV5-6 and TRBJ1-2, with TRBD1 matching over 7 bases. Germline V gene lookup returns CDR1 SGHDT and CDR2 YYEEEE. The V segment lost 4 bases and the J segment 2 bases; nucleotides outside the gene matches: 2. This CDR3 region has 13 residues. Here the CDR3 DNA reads TGTGCCAGCAGCAGGGACAGCAACTATGGCTACACCTTC. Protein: CASSRDSNYGYTF.